These 5 T cell receptor beta chains share one sample of origin, sequenced in a study of tumor-infiltrating lymphocytes in primary liver carcinoma. A primer in the constant region served to generate TCR beta cDNA from around 500 ng of total RNA. Slightly modified ARM-PCR, run as three nested multiplex PCR rounds, produced the TCR beta libraries. TRBV1-TRBV30 forward primers paired with a C-beta reverse primer were used in the first two PCR rounds, which ran roughly 9 cycles each. TCRdb itself ran the multiplex PCR reads through MiXCR, one entry per CDR3 protein. The sample has approximately 99,000 distinct CDR3 sequences, more than 60% seen once. RNA and DNA were co-extracted from around 18-30 mg of unsorted bulk tissue. Sequencing input: liver tumor tissue from sampling region 5. This sample's subset: tumor region T5, tumor centre. These receptors came from a woman aged 60-75 years with primary liver carcinoma and hepatitis B virus infection.

In this sample, this clonotype turned up many times. The chain links TRBV10-3 to TRBJ2-1; 12 bases are shared with TRBD2. The CDR3 runs 18 residues. Trimming at V came to 7 bases and at J to 0 bases, leaving 10 bases not matched to a gene. CDR1 ENHRY and CDR2 SYGVKD come from the germline V gene. The CDR3 DNA is TGTGCCATCAAGTCGACTAGCGGGGGCGGCAGCTCCTACAATGAGCAGTTCTTC. Its translation: CAIKSTSGGGSSYNEQFF.

The chain has TRBV6-5 and TRBJ2-7; D uncertain. The V gene lost 6 bases and the J gene lost 6 bases, with 21 bases spanning the gap. The CDR3 sequence is 15 residues long. CDR1 is MNHEY, CDR2 SVGAGI, per germline. CDR3 in amino acids: CASSLRSNLLGEQYF. CDR3 bases: TGTGCCAGCAGCCTAAGATCCAACCTATTGGGCGAGCAGTACTTC.

Points on this clonotype: The junction departs from germline at one end; a sequencing error may be responsible. CDR3 in DNA: TGTGCAAGCAGCCTACAGAATGAGCTGTTCTTC. It encodes CASSLQNELFF. The V and J genes are TRBV11-2 and TRBJ2-1; D uncertain. In germline, CDR1 is SGHAT, CDR2 FQNNGV. The CDR3 covers 11 residues.

This clonotype showed up just a few times. Being one base from a much bigger clone, this may be a read error. The chain combines TRBV29-1 with TRBJ2-5; 7 nucleotides agree with TRBD2. V lost 7 bases to trimming and J lost 9 bases; unmatched junction nucleotides: 11. CDR1 and CDR2 (germline): SQVTM, ANQGSEA. The CDR3 is 12 residues long. This CDR3 reads CSAQTSYEAQYF. CDR3 DNA: TGCAGCGCTCAGACTAGCTATGAGGCCCAGTACTTC.

A few counts support this clonotype. This could be a read error, since a much larger clone is one nucleotide away. The chain employs TRBV12-3 or TRBV12-4 and TRBJ2-1; possibly TRBD1 for D (9 bases). The CDR3 has 21 amino acids. Trimming took off 10 bases at V and 0 bases at J, with 34 bases between the two ends. The CDR3 region has the DNA TGTGCCAACAGCCCACTACAGGGGGCGCAGGCGGGAGGTTTCTCCTACAATGAGCAGTTCTTC. Protein: CANSPLQGAQAGGFSYNEQFF.